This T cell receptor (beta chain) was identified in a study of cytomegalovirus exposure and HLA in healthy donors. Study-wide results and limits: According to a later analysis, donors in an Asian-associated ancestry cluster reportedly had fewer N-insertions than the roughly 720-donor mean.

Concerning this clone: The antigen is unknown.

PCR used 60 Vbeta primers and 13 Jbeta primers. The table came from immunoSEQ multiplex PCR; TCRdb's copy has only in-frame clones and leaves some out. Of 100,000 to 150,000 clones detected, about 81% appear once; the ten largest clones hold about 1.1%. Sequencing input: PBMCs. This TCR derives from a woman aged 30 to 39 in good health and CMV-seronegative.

In nucleotides, the CDR3 is TGTGCCTGGAGTGTACTCGCACCGGGACAGACCTATAGCAATCAGCCCCAGCATTTT. This encodes CAWSVLAPGQTYSNQPQHF. V usage is TRBV30 and J usage is TRBJ1-5; 7 bases are a match to TRBD1. Germline lookup yields CDR1 GTSNPN and CDR2 SVGIG (reference sequence). The CDR3 spans 19 residues. The V gene end was trimmed by 0 bases and the J gene end by 0 bases; junction bases not matched to a gene: 14.